This TCR beta chain was captured in a study of blood T cell repertoires in COVID-19. Method: immunoSEQ multiplex PCR; TCRdb's copy keeps in-frame clones and lacks some. The sample includes around 260,000 clones, 88% of them seen just once. There are 16 residues in the CDR3. Germline V gene sequence: CDR1 MNHEY, CDR2 SVGEGT. After removal of 2 bases from V and 11 bases from J, the junction contained 13 bases not matched to a gene. This chain links TRBV6-2 or TRBV6-3 with TRBJ1-5; 9 bases are a match to TRBD1. The sequenced sample was peripheral blood. This receptor was obtained from a man aged 55 to 70 who had recovered from COVID-19. The CDR3 bases are TGTGCCAGCAGTTACGTGGACAGGGGCCCCCGCGGGGCCCAGCATTTT. Translation gives CASSYVDRGPRGAQHF.